In its sample, the clone carrying this TCR beta chain was seen a few times. The data were taken from a study of identical twins. TCRdb fed the 5' RACE reads into MiXCR, producing one record per CDR3 protein. In the table there are about 900,000 distinct CDR3 sequences, over 9% of which are singletons. The CDR3 runs to 12 residues. Trimming took 7 bases from V and 1 from J, leaving 9 bases between them. In germline, CDR1 is SQVTM, CDR2 ANQGSEA. The sample also formed part of further work on yellow fever vaccine responses in identical twins.

The sample consisted of PBMCs. The sequence came from a young woman in good health. The V call is TRBV29-1, the J call TRBJ2-3; perhaps TRBD1 as D (6 bases). CDR3 in amino acids: CSGRQGTDTQYF. CDR3 bases: TGCAGCGGGAGACAGGGCACAGATACGCAGTATTTT.